This T cell receptor (beta chain) is from a study of blood T cell repertoires in COVID-19. Study information: Italy, Spain and the United States were the sources of the convalescent and acute COVID-19 samples. Nucleic acid was either cDNA or gDNA, and it came from T cells, B-cell-depleted T cells, or PBMCs.

As originally analysed: The assay estimated nucleated cells by amplifying reference gene primers. Clones were read by immunoSEQ multiplex PCR, and TCRdb kept only the in-frame ones, dropping some. V and J calls and clone size come straight from that table; D and trimming were deduced from the DNA. The sample lists fewer than 450,000 clones; about 90% were seen once. Germline lookup yields CDR1 MNHEY and CDR2 SVGAGI. The CDR3 loop spans 14 amino acids. Trimming pared 6 bases from V and 0 bases from J, leaving 9 bases between. This sequence was found in a woman aged 70-85 years with COVID-19, enrolled during active disease. This chain joins TRBV6-5 and TRBJ2-4; D is unresolved. The material sequenced was peripheral blood. CDR3 sequence reads: CASSDLPAKNIQYF. CDR3 DNA sequence: TGTGCCAGCAGCGACTTACCAGCCAAAAACATTCAGTACTTC.